The rows below give T cell receptor beta chains drawn from one sample of a study of Ad26.COV2.S vaccination and SARS-CoV-2 variants. Method: immunoSEQ multiplex PCR; TCRdb's copy keeps in-frame clones and lacks some. Among some 410,000 clones, roughly 90% were seen once, and the ten largest hold 1.5% to 2%. Sequencing was performed on peripheral blood, taken in a trial of Ad26.COV2.S vaccine versus placebo. The source of these receptors is a person aged 18-65 years who received the Ad26.COV2.S COVID-19 vaccine or a placebo. The CDR3 runs from the conserved cysteine through the conserved F or W. The D gene is left open where the match is weak. Only some rows state a clone size, as once, few, many or a class for expanded clones.

j_gene: TRBJ1-6; d_gene: TRBD1; v_gene: TRBV7-9; abundance: -; CDR3aa: CASSLGSGTGHSPLHF; CDR3nt: TGTGCCAGCAGCTTAGGATCCGGGACAGGCCATTCACCCCTCCACTTT
j_gene: TRBJ2-6; d_gene: -; v_gene: TRBV23-1; abundance: -; CDR3aa: CASSHAASSGANVLTF; CDR3nt: TGCGCCAGCAGTCACGCGGCTAGCTCTGGGGCCAACGTCCTGACTTTC
j_gene: TRBJ1-4; d_gene: TRBD1; v_gene: TRBV30; abundance: -; CDR3aa: CAWSVRTGATNEKLFF; CDR3nt: TGTGCCTGGAGTGTACGTACAGGGGCAACTAATGAAAAACTGTTTTTT
j_gene: TRBJ1-3; d_gene: -; v_gene: TRBV4-1; abundance: -; CDR3aa: CASSQDVRSSGNTIYF; CDR3nt: TGCGCCAGCAGCCAAGATGTCCGCTCCTCTGGAAACACCATATATTTT
j_gene: TRBJ2-2; d_gene: TRBD1; v_gene: TRBV29-1; abundance: -; CDR3aa: CSVEAHSRTGTPVGELFF; CDR3nt: TGCAGCGTTGAAGCACACTCCCGGACAGGGACCCCCGTCGGGGAGCTGTTTTTT
j_gene: TRBJ1-2; d_gene: TRBD1; v_gene: TRBV30; abundance: -; CDR3aa: CAWTTGNYGYTF; CDR3nt: TGTGCCTGGACGACAGGGAACTATGGCTACACCTTC
j_gene: TRBJ2-7; d_gene: -; v_gene: TRBV11-2; abundance: -; CDR3aa: CASSLDRYYEQYF; CDR3nt: TGTGCCAGCAGCTTAGACAGGTACTACGAGCAGTACTTC
j_gene: TRBJ1-3; d_gene: -; v_gene: TRBV30; abundance: -; CDR3aa: CAWARGASSGNTIYF; CDR3nt: TGTGCCTGGGCAAGAGGGGCCAGCTCTGGAAACACCATATATTTT
j_gene: TRBJ1-2; d_gene: TRBD1; v_gene: TRBV28; abundance: -; CDR3aa: CASSTAGTGYGYTF; CDR3nt: TGTGCCAGCAGTACAGCCGGGACAGGCTATGGCTACACCTTC
j_gene: TRBJ2-3; d_gene: -; v_gene: TRBV5-1; abundance: few; CDR3aa: CASSESTDTQYF; CDR3nt: TGCGCCAGCAGCGAGAGCACAGATACGCAGTATTTT
j_gene: TRBJ1-5; d_gene: -; v_gene: TRBV7-9; abundance: few; CDR3aa: CASSKTGDNQPQHF; CDR3nt: TGTGCCAGCAGCAAAACAGGAGACAATCAGCCCCAGCATTTT
j_gene: TRBJ1-6; d_gene: -; v_gene: TRBV9; abundance: once; CDR3aa: CASSPRAVSPLHF; CDR3nt: TGTGCCAGCAGCCCTCGGGCCGTTTCACCCCTCCACTTT
j_gene: TRBJ1-2; d_gene: -; v_gene: TRBV6-6; abundance: -; CDR3aa: CASRRDVGHYGYTF; CDR3nt: TGTGCCAGCAGGAGGGACGTTGGGCACTATGGCTACACCTTC
j_gene: TRBJ2-1; d_gene: -; v_gene: TRBV9; abundance: -; CDR3aa: CASSVAQDNEQFF; CDR3nt: TGTGCCAGCAGTGTCGCGCAGGACAATGAGCAGTTCTTC
j_gene: TRBJ2-3; d_gene: TRBD1; v_gene: TRBV6-5; abundance: -; CDR3aa: CARDRGGRRTDTQYF; CDR3nt: TGTGCCCGTGACAGGGGAGGTCGCCGCACAGATACGCAGTATTTT
j_gene: TRBJ1-2; d_gene: -; v_gene: TRBV5-4; abundance: -; CDR3aa: CASSLAGGAGGYTF; CDR3nt: TGTGCCAGCAGCCTGGCTGGGGGGGCGGGTGGCTACACCTTC
j_gene: TRBJ1-2; d_gene: TRBD1; v_gene: TRBV25-1; abundance: -; CDR3aa: CASSGTGYYGYTF; CDR3nt: TGTGCCAGCAGTGGGACAGGGTACTATGGCTACACCTTC
j_gene: TRBJ1-1; d_gene: -; v_gene: TRBV3-1/TRBV3-2; abundance: -; CDR3aa: CASSRATTSRETEAFF; CDR3nt: TGTGCCAGCAGCCGAGCGACGACCTCACGGGAGACTGAAGCTTTCTTT
j_gene: TRBJ1-1; d_gene: -; v_gene: TRBV28; abundance: -; CDR3aa: CASSPNRAMNTEAFF; CDR3nt: TGTGCCAGCAGTCCTAACCGGGCCATGAACACTGAAGCTTTCTTT
j_gene: TRBJ1-4; d_gene: TRBD1; v_gene: TRBV19; abundance: -; CDR3aa: CASRPDRENEKLFF; CDR3nt: TGTGCCAGTAGGCCTGACAGGGAGAATGAAAAACTGTTTTTT
j_gene: TRBJ2-3; d_gene: -; v_gene: TRBV5-1; abundance: -; CDR3aa: CASSLTQGIYTDTQYF; CDR3nt: TGCGCCAGCAGCTTGACCCAGGGGATTTACACAGATACGCAGTATTTT
j_gene: TRBJ1-1; d_gene: -; v_gene: TRBV3-1/TRBV3-2; abundance: -; CDR3aa: CASSQEGPSWITEAFF; CDR3nt: TGTGCCAGCAGCCAAGAAGGACCCAGTTGGATCACTGAAGCTTTCTTT